Below, one TCR beta chain is given with its context. The antigen this receptor binds is unknown. No base quality information exists; no much larger clone differs at one position. The immunoSEQ Assay, a bias-controlled multiplex PCR, was used to amplify TCRbeta CDR3 regions from genomic DNA. Per the authors' processing: Nucleated cell counts per sample were estimated from amplification of reference gene primers within the assay. To quantify the absolute abundance of each unique TCRbeta CDR3 rearrangement, sequence reads were collapsed and filtered. For each sample, productive Simpson clonality was calculated as the square root of Simpson's diversity index over productive rearrangements. The table was pulled from immuneACCESS by TCRdb, which kept in-frame rearrangements only. Such tables lose some clones; where checked, under half of the loss comes from unresolved V genes, and the rest has no known cause. That table supplies the V and J calls and clone size; D and trimming were determined from the DNA. This sample gives about 81,000 clones in total; roughly 87% of them show up just once. The ten top clones hold roughly 5.2% of the sample.

CDR1 and CDR2 were assigned from the germline V gene as MNHEY and SVGAGI. Measured from the cysteine to the phenylalanine, the CDR3 is 15 residues long. Here the CDR3 DNA is all that survives: 45 bases in frame from base 1. Germline trimming: 9 bases from V, 1 base from J; junction bases outside gene matches: 9. The entry originates in a study of blood T cell repertoires in COVID-19 (dated by TCRdb to 2018 to 2020). At the level of the whole study: The collaborator samples originated in the United States, Italy and Spain and spanned the acute and convalescent phases of COVID-19. A freely available public database, intended as a resource for researchers studying the immune response to SARS-CoV-2, is where the repertoires were released. Samples came from the ongoing ImmuneRACE study (first 160 participants) plus 1,254 subjects from 6 global collaborators. Where available, HLA class I and class II types were obtained from metadata supplied by the sample provider rather than from assay-based typing. Deeply sampled blood TCRbeta repertoires from subjects exposed to, actively infected with, or recovered from COVID-19 were included in the dataset. The sample metadata nearly always contained a de-identified subject ID, COVID-19 status, age in years and sex. The prospective study material was composed of cDNA or gDNA derived from T cells, B-cell-depleted T cells, or PBMCs.

On the study overall, not on this receptor specifically: Clinical and demographic metadata were provided uncurated, with the amount varying by source and participant.

The collaborating institutions used their own protocols to collect whole blood in K2EDTA tubes. For TCRbeta analysis, collaborators shipped samples in one of three forms: frozen whole blood, isolated PBMCs, or DNA extracted from either of those sample types. Sequences were obtained from peripheral blood. This clonotype was sampled from an elderly woman with active COVID-19. The sequence is built from TRBV6-5 and TRBJ2-7; TRBD2 fits 10 bases in the junction. The CDR3 has the sequence CASTRGGLASYEQYF. The DNA sequence is as follows: TGTGCCAGTACCAGGGGGGGACTAGCGTCCTACGAGCAGTACTTC.